This TCR beta chain was recorded in a study of blood T cell repertoires in COVID-19. At the level of the study: Samples came from the United States, Italy and Spain, spanning acute and convalescent COVID-19. T cells, B-cell-depleted T cells, or PBMCs supplied cDNA or gDNA.

Germline values: CDR1 WSHSY, CDR2 SAAADI. V was trimmed by 6 bases and J by 7 bases, leaving 18 bases between them. There are 15 residues in the CDR3. How the authors handled the data: Estimation of nucleated cell counts relied on the amplification of reference gene primers. Some clones are missing from TCRdb's copy, which holds only in-frame ones; the method was immunoSEQ multiplex PCR. From that table come the V and J calls and clone size; the DNA was used to work out D and trimming. The sample records some 180,000 clones, approximately 79% being singletons. Sequencing was done on a sample of peripheral blood. J is TRBJ2-2 and V is TRBV10-2; a possible D gene is TRBD2 (6 bases). This clonotype originated in a man aged 50-60 years who had recovered from COVID-19. The CDR3 DNA follows: TGCGCCAGCAGGGATAGCGGAGGGGTCGTCGGGGAGCTGTTTTTT. Translated, it gives CASRDSGGVVGELFF.